The clone carrying this T cell receptor (beta chain) qualifies as medium-sized. The sample originates from a study of neurological immune-mediated disorders. The CDR3 runs 15 residues. Germline CDR1 reads SGHKS; CDR2 reads YYEKEE (reference sequence). V gave up 3 bases and J gave up 2 bases; unmatched junction bases: 5. 5'RACE with 10-nucleotide random UMIs produced the cDNA. MiXCR, run by TCRdb on the 5' RACE reads, gives a single entry per CDR3 protein. The table lists about 24,000 distinct CDR3 sequences, approximately 7% of them singletons. V gene TRBV5-5 combines with J gene TRBJ2-1, with 7 bases lining up with TRBD1. The TCR comes from a middle-aged woman in good health. Sequenced material: PBMCs. This CDR3 is CASSSRDSTYNEQFF. The CDR3, as DNA: TGTGCCAGCAGCTCTCGGGACAGCACCTACAATGAGCAGTTCTTC.